This is a list of T cell receptor beta chains from one sample in a study of T-cell reconstitution after alpha-beta-depleted transplantation in children. Each CDR3 protein gets one entry after TCRdb re-called the PCR reads with MiXCR. The sample holds 450,000 to 500,000 distinct CDR3 sequences; approximately 13% are singletons and the top ten take over 5.5%. The specimen comprised PBMCs from the stem cell graft donor, sampled from the stem cell graft. The receptor set was obtained from a human donor who donated a stem cell graft to a child with combined immunodeficiency. Both conserved end residues are part of each CDR3. The D gene is left open where the match is weak. Only part of the rows carry a size: once, few, many, or a class if the clone is expanded.

V gene: TRBV7-2
J gene: TRBJ2-5
D gene: TRBD2
clone size: few
CDR3 DNA: TGTGCCAGCAGTCCTCGACTAGCGGGAGGGCTAGGGGAGACCCAGTACTTC
CDR3 protein: CASSPRLAGGLGETQYF

V gene: TRBV12-3/TRBV12-4
J gene: TRBJ2-5
D gene: .
clone size: many
CDR3 DNA: TGTGCCAGCGGTGACGGCCCGGGGTCCCAGTACTTC
CDR3 protein: CASGDGPGSQYF

V gene: TRBV7-2
J gene: TRBJ2-1
D gene: .
clone size: few
CDR3 DNA: TGTGCCAGCAGCTCCCAACTCCGCAATGAGCAGTTCTTC
CDR3 protein: CASSSQLRNEQFF

V gene: TRBV20-1
J gene: TRBJ2-3
D gene: .
clone size: many
CDR3 DNA: TGCAGTGCTAGAGATCGCTCCAGGGGTAGCACAGATACGCAGTATTTT
CDR3 protein: CSARDRSRGSTDTQYF

V gene: TRBV2
J gene: TRBJ2-1
D gene: .
clone size: many
CDR3 DNA: TGTGCCAGCATATCCATCCTAGAGCAGTTCTTC
CDR3 protein: CASISILEQFF

V gene: TRBV16
J gene: TRBJ2-5
D gene: TRBD2
clone size: many
CDR3 DNA: TGTGCCAGCAGCCAATTAGCGGGAGTGCGAGAGACCCAGTACTTC
CDR3 protein: CASSQLAGVRETQYF

V gene: TRBV4-1
J gene: TRBJ2-1
D gene: .
clone size: few
CDR3 DNA: TGCGCCAGCAGCCAAGAAGCCCTAGCACCCCGCAATGAGCAGTTCTTC
CDR3 protein: CASSQEALAPRNEQFF

V gene: TRBV4-3
J gene: TRBJ2-7
D gene: TRBD2
clone size: .
CDR3 DNA: TGCGCCAGCAGCCAACTAGCGGGATCCAACGAGCAGTACTTC
CDR3 protein: CASSQLAGSNEQYF

V gene: TRBV9
J gene: TRBJ2-3
D gene: .
clone size: .
CDR3 DNA: TGTGCCAGCACCCGGCGTTTTGGGGATACGCAGTATTTT
CDR3 protein: CASTRRFGDTQYF

V gene: TRBV20-1
J gene: TRBJ2-5
D gene: TRBD2
clone size: .
CDR3 DNA: TGCAGTGCTAGAGGACTAGCAACCCCGCCAGAGACCCAGTACTTC
CDR3 protein: CSARGLATPPETQYF

V gene: TRBV5-1
J gene: TRBJ2-1
D gene: .
clone size: few
CDR3 DNA: TGCGCCAGCAGCTCTACCTGGACAGCCGTCGCCTACAATGAGCAGTTCTTC
CDR3 protein: CASSSTWTAVAYNEQFF

V gene: TRBV6-4
J gene: TRBJ2-1
D gene: .
clone size: many
CDR3 DNA: TGTGCCAGCAGTGACTCTAGTAACAATGAGCAGTTCTTC
CDR3 protein: CASSDSSNNEQFF

V gene: TRBV11-2
J gene: TRBJ2-1
D gene: .
clone size: .
CDR3 DNA: TGTGCCAGCAGCTTAGGCGGCGGGCTGTCCTACAATGAGCAGTTCTTC
CDR3 protein: CASSLGGGLSYNEQFF

V gene: TRBV12-3/TRBV12-4
J gene: TRBJ2-5
D gene: TRBD2
clone size: .
CDR3 DNA: TGTGCCAGCAGCGGGTGGAGAGACGGGACTAGCGACGCCCAAGAGACCCAGTACTTC
CDR3 protein: CASSGWRDGTSDAQETQYF

V gene: TRBV27
J gene: TRBJ2-5
D gene: .
clone size: .
CDR3 DNA: TGTGCCAGCAGTCGCCTCGCACGGGGATTCCAAGAGACCCAGTACTTC
CDR3 protein: CASSRLARGFQETQYF

V gene: TRBV7-3
J gene: TRBJ1-6
D gene: TRBD1
clone size: .
CDR3 DNA: TGTGCCAGCAGCTTAACGGGACAGGGGTTCGGCCATAATTCACCCCTCCACTTT
CDR3 protein: CASSLTGQGFGHNSPLHF

V gene: TRBV12-3/TRBV12-4
J gene: TRBJ1-4
D gene: .
clone size: .
CDR3 DNA: TGTGCCAGCAGCAGCTCCGGTATCCTTGATGAAAAACTGTTTTTT
CDR3 protein: CASSSSGILDEKLFF

V gene: TRBV12-3/TRBV12-4
J gene: TRBJ1-6
D gene: .
clone size: many
CDR3 DNA: TGTGCCAGCAGTTTATATATAATGGGGGTGAGGCCTAATTCACCCCTCCACTTT
CDR3 protein: CASSLYIMGVRPNSPLHF

V gene: TRBV29-1
J gene: TRBJ2-1
D gene: .
clone size: many
CDR3 DNA: TGCAGCGTAGAAGAGGCTGAGCAGTTCTTC
CDR3 protein: CSVEEAEQFF

V gene: TRBV6-1
J gene: TRBJ1-1
D gene: TRBD1
clone size: few
CDR3 DNA: TGTGCCAGCAGCTCCGGGACAGGGGCTGAGAACACTGAAGCTTTCTTT
CDR3 protein: CASSSGTGAENTEAFF

V gene: TRBV4-2
J gene: TRBJ2-3
D gene: TRBD2
clone size: few
CDR3 DNA: TGTGCCAGCAGCCAAGATAGCGGGGATACGCAGTATTTT
CDR3 protein: CASSQDSGDTQYF

V gene: TRBV7-2
J gene: TRBJ2-5
D gene: .
clone size: .
CDR3 DNA: TGTGCCAGCAGCGCCGCGGGGACCCAGTACTTC
CDR3 protein: CASSAAGTQYF

V gene: TRBV5-6
J gene: TRBJ2-7
D gene: .
clone size: many
CDR3 DNA: TGTGCCAGCAGCCTAACTGGGACATCCACCTACGAGCAGTACTTC
CDR3 protein: CASSLTGTSTYEQYF

V gene: TRBV11-2
J gene: TRBJ1-2
D gene: .
clone size: few
CDR3 DNA: TGTGCCAGCAGCTGGGGGGGTGAGGACACCTTC
CDR3 protein: CASSWGGEDTF

V gene: TRBV7-9
J gene: TRBJ2-3
D gene: .
clone size: .
CDR3 DNA: TGTGCCAGCAGCTCGAGGGCTGCCACAGATACGCAGTATTTT
CDR3 protein: CASSSRAATDTQYF

V gene: TRBV11-2
J gene: TRBJ2-7
D gene: TRBD1
clone size: few
CDR3 DNA: TGTGCCAGCAGCCGACAGGGATTTAGCTCCTACGAGCAGTACTTC
CDR3 protein: CASSRQGFSSYEQYF

V gene: TRBV4-3
J gene: TRBJ1-1
D gene: TRBD1
clone size: many
CDR3 DNA: TGCGCCAGCAGCCAAGTGACAGGGGCTGAAGCTTTCTTT
CDR3 protein: CASSQVTGAEAFF

V gene: TRBV20-1
J gene: TRBJ2-7
D gene: .
clone size: many
CDR3 DNA: TGCAGTGCTAATGCGGGGTCTTCCTACGAGCAGTACTTC
CDR3 protein: CSANAGSSYEQYF

V gene: TRBV18
J gene: TRBJ2-7
D gene: TRBD2
clone size: .
CDR3 DNA: TGTGTCAGCTCACTCACTAGCGGCCAGTCCTACGAGCAGTACTTC
CDR3 protein: CVSSLTSGQSYEQYF

V gene: TRBV7-9
J gene: TRBJ2-1
D gene: TRBD1
clone size: few
CDR3 DNA: TGTGCCAGCAGCCGCCCGGGACAGGATTACAATGAGCAGTTCTTC
CDR3 protein: CASSRPGQDYNEQFF